This TCR beta chain derives from a study of shared clonotypes between healthy human individuals. This clone occurred a few times. The germline V gene encodes CDR1 SQVTM and CDR2 ANQGSEA. V trimming: 7 bases; J trimming: 4 bases; junction bases outside the gene matches: 12. This CDR3 contains 14 residues. Data came from immunoSEQ multiplex PCR; TCRdb stores just in-frame clones and leaves some out. The sample has some 2.4 million clones; roughly 93% are singletons. The clonotype was recovered from a man aged 18 to 35 in good health. Some clones in this sample may be carry-over from other donors' samples. The specimen sequenced was naive CD4+ T cells from PBMCs. The subset is: CD45RA+ positively selected. This chain joins TRBV29-1 and TRBJ1-1; 7 nucleotides align to TRBD1. In nucleotides, the CDR3 is TGCAGCGCGAAACAGGGGAGCACGGGCACTGAAGCTTTCTTT. Translation: CSAKQGSTGTEAFF.